The clone carrying this T cell receptor (beta chain) came up a few times. Its antigen is unknown. The V and J ends lost 6 bases and 2 bases respectively, with 15 bases between them. CDR3 length: 14 residues. The germline gives CDR1 SGHTS, CDR2 YDEGEE. The sample belongs to a study of cytomegalovirus exposure and HLA in healthy donors. The PCR employed 60 Vbeta primers together with 13 Jbeta primers. Source study methods: A follow-up analysis tallied 65 million to 80 million unique TCR beta chains, about 11 million shared. Sequencing was performed with immunoSEQ multiplex PCR; in TCRdb, only in-frame clones are kept and a portion is missing. V, J and clone size were drawn from that table, and D and trimming were deduced from the DNA. The repertoire includes some 140,000 clones, roughly 80% of them detected once, and approximately 1% sits in the top ten. Study results and caveats: Specificity of a few CMV-associated chains for CMV antigens was verified in vitro. Several of the most significant clusters appeared linked to common viral pathogens, based on a later analysis.

Sequenced material: PBMCs. The J gene is TRBJ2-7, the V gene TRBV5-8, with D possibly matching TRBD2 (5 bases). This TCR derives from a man aged 18 to 29 in good health and CMV-seronegative. CDR3 bases: TGTGCCAGCAAGTCGGGGAACACCGCCTACGAGCAGTACTTC. Translated: CASKSGNTAYEQYF.